This T cell receptor (beta chain) was identified during a study of response to subunit inactivated influenza vaccine. Overall study results and limits: Researchers suggested that each seasonal influenza vaccination recruits few new T cells.

In regard to this clonotype: Antigen specificity is unknown.

TCRdb redid the calling of the RT-PCR reads with MiXCR, one entry per CDR3 protein. The table shows some 500,000 distinct CDR3 sequences, with over 10% occurring only once. Sequenced material: PBMCs from blood, taken roughly 45 days after vaccination. This receptor was obtained from a man aged 45-65 years who received an inactivated influenza vaccine.

The CDR3 DNA reads as TGTGCCAGCAGACACACGAAAGGGATCCCCGGGGAGCTGTTTTTT. This encodes CASRHTKGIPGELFF. The rearrangement links TRBV6-1 to TRBJ2-2; the D is unclear. Trimming took 6 bases from V and 6 from J, leaving 17 bases between them. The germline gives CDR1 MNHNS, CDR2 SASEGT. The CDR3 loop spans 15 amino acids.